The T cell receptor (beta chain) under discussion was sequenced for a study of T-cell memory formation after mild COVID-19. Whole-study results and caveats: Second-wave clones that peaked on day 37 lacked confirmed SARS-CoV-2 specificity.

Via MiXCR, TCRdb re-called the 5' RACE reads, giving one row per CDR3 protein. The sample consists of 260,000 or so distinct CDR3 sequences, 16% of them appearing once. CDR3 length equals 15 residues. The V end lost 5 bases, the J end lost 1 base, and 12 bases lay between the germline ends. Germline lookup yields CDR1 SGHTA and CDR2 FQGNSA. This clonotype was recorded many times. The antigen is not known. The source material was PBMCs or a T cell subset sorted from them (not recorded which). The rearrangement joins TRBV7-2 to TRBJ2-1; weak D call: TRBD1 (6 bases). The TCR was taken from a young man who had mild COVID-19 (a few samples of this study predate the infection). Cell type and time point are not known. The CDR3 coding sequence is TGTGCCAGCAGCCCGACAGGTGGATCCTACAATGAGCAGTTCTTC. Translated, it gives CASSPTGGSYNEQFF.